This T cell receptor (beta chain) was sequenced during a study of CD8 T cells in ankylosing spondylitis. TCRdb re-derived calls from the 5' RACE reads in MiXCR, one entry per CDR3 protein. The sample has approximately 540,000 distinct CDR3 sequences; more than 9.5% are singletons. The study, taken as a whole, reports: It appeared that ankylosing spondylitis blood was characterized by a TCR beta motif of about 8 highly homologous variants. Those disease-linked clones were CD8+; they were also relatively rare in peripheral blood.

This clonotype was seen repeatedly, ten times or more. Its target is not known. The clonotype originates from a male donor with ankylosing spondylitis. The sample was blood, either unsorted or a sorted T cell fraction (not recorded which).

The CDR3 sequence is CSALRGLGDTQYF. In DNA form, the CDR3 reads TGCAGTGCTCTGAGGGGGCTCGGAGATACGCAGTATTTT. The chain combines TRBV20-1 with TRBJ2-3, with 7 bases that match TRBD1. Germline lookup yields CDR1 DFQATT and CDR2 SNEGSKA (reference sequence). The trim removed 5 bases at V and 5 bases at J, leaving 7 bases unmatched. This CDR3 is built from 13 residues.